This record looks at one TCR beta chain sequence and its context. Antigen unknown. CDR1 SGHTA and CDR2 FQGNSA come from the germline V gene. The CDR3 is made up of 15 amino acids. Germline trimming cut 5 bases from V and 11 bases from J; bases unmatched to any gene: 15. Incorporated into the TCR beta cDNA libraries were unique molecular identifiers, which served to reduce PCR and sequencing biases. There were about 1 to 10 million T cells, and 450,000 to 550,000 cDNA molecules came from them. MiXCR, applied by TCRdb to the PCR reads, yields one record per CDR3 protein. The sample consists of about 400,000 distinct CDR3 sequences, approximately 38% of them appearing once. These data originate in a study of post-analysis software for immune sequencing data. Study-wide context: Patients had relapsing-remitting, secondary progressive or progressive-relapsing multiple sclerosis; some lacked subtype.

Regarding the study as a whole: Compared against controls, patients with multiple sclerosis displayed significantly lower normalized Chao1 diversity. Relative to controls, patients had about five TRBV segments at higher frequency, with TRBV5-6, TRBV5-1 and TRBV20-1 among these. F measure clustering grouped samples strongly by preparation batch.

V is TRBV7-2 and J is TRBJ1-5; TRBD1 matches 7 bases. The sample taken for sequencing was blood. This clonotype was sampled from a girl under 18 with multiple sclerosis. CDR3 sequence (DNA): TGTGCCAGCAGCCCCCTTTGGGACAGCCTATCAGCCCAGCATTTT. Protein product: CASSPLWDSLSAQHF.